This T cell receptor (beta chain) is from a study of cytomegalovirus exposure and HLA in healthy donors. Study-wide context: In a previous analysis, 110 million or so unique TCR beta sequences were found from 170 million or so T cells. Study-level results: Available immune exposure information covered CMV serostatus only. An analysis done earlier found most TCR beta V segments productive about 87% or about 30% of the time. The study labeled more than 150 TCR beta chains cytomegalovirus-associated.

It was with 60 Vbeta and 13 Jbeta primers that the PCR ran. Profiled with immunoSEQ multiplex PCR; TCRdb holds only in-frame clones, not every one. Of about 180,000 clones listed, 77% were seen once; the top ten hold approximately 1.5%. Per germline, CDR1 SNHLY and CDR2 FYNNEI. This CDR3 has 14 residues. V was pared by 3 bases and J by 6 bases, with 9 bases between. For this clone: The antigen remains undetermined.

The chain has TRBV2 and TRBJ1-6; D is ambiguous. The sample comprised PBMCs. The TCR comes from a man younger than 35 in good health and CMV-seronegative. CDR3 bases: TGTGCCAGCAGTGAGTGGCGGATTAATTCACCCCTCCACTTT. Amino acid sequence: CASSEWRINSPLHF.